The T cell receptor beta chain described here comes from a study of beta chain features in type 1 diabetes. Study conclusions and caveats: Among all four CD4+ subsets, Type 1 diabetes patients had TCRB CDR3s that were moderately but significantly shorter.

Sequenced material consisted of expressed TCRB transcripts (all of the isolated RNA was reverse transcribed). Repertoires were generated with immunoSEQ multiplex PCR, while TCRdb's copy carries only in-frame clones and drops some. The sample has about 660,000 clones, 11% to 15% seen once; the top ten hold just under 0.04%. In total, each donor contributed a single heparinised blood draw that averaged about 110 mL. The table lists this clone with a few counts. The antigen is not known. This TCR came from a young man with type 1 diabetes. The sample consisted of naive CD4+ T cells from blood.

The CDR3 DNA sequence: TGTGCCTGGACCTTACAGGGCCCCAATGAAAAACTGTTTTTT. Translated, it gives CAWTLQGPNEKLFF. V is TRBV30 and J is TRBJ1-4; a weak D match, TRBD1 (6 bases). The V and J ends lost 4 bases and 5 bases respectively, with 14 bases between them. CDR3 length: 14 residues. Per the germline V gene, CDR1 is GTSNPN and CDR2 is SVGIG (reference sequence). Full variable domain (outside the CDR3, taken from reference TRBV30 and TRBJ1-4): SQTIHQWPATLVQPVGSPLSLECTVEGTSNPNLYWYRQAAGRGLQLLFYSVGIGQISSEVPQNLSASRPQDRQFILSSKKLLLSDSGFYLCAWTLQGPNEKLFFGSGTQLSVL.